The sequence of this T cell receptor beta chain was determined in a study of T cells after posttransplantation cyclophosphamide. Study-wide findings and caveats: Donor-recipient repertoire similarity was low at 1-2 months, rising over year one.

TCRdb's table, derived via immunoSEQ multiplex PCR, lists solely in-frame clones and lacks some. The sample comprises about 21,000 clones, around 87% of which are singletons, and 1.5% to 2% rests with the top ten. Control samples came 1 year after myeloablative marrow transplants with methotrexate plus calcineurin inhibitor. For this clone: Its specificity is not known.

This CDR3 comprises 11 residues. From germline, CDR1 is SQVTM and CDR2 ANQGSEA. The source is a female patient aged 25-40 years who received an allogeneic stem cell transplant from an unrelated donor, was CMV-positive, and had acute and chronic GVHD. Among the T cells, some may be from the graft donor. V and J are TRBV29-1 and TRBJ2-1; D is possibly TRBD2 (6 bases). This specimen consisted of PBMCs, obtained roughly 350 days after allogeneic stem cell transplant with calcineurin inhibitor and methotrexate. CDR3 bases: TGCACCGGGAGCAATTACAATGAGCAGTTCTTC. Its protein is CTGSNYNEQFF.